This T cell receptor beta chain was sequenced during a study of shared clonotypes between healthy human individuals. Study results and limitations: Although depth was large, rarefaction showed that sequencing of the sorted subsets was incomplete.

Only CD45RO-negative cells positively selected for CCR7 counted as naive CD8 cells, so terminally differentiated effector memory CD45RA+ cells were excluded. Everyone who donated was a Caucasian adult who lived in Nashville, Tennessee. On sorted subsets, replicate PCRs used approximately 200 ng DNA, or 30,000 or so T cell genomes. The protocol was immunoSEQ multiplex PCR, while the TCRdb copy is restricted to in-frame clones and leaves out a portion. The sample records around 1,900,000 clones, around 93% being singletons. Comment on this clone: Its antigen is undetermined. This same CDR3 is encoded by further DNA sequences in the sample.

The CDR3 has 12 residues. CDR1 and CDR2 from the germline V gene are MDHEN and SYDVKM. The V and J ends lost 3 bases and 5 bases, in that order; junction bases with no gene match: 1. The genes are TRBV28 and TRBJ2-7, with 7 bases fitting TRBD1. The sample consisted of naive CD8+ T cells from PBMCs. The origin of this receptor is a young man in good health. Some clones in this sample may be carry-over from other donors' samples. The CDR3 region is CASSFTGDEQYF. For the CDR3, the DNA is TGTGCCAGCAGTTTCACAGGGGACGAGCAGTACTTC.